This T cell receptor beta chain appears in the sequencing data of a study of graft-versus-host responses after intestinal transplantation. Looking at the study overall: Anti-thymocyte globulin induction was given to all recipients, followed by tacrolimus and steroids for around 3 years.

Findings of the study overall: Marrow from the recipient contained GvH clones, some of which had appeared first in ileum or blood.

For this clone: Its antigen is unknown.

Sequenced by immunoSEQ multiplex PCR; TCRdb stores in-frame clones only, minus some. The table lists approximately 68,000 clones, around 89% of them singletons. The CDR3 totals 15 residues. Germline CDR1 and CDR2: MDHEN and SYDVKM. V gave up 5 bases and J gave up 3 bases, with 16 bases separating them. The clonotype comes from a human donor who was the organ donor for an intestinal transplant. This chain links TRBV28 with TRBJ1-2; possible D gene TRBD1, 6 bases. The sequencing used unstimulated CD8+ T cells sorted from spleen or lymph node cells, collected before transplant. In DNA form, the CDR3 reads TGTGCCAGCAGTGATCCCACAGGGATTGACTATGGCTACACCTTC. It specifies CASSDPTGIDYGYTF.